This T cell receptor (beta chain) was recorded in a study of T-cell reconstitution after alpha-beta-depleted transplantation in children. CDR1 MRHNA and CDR2 SNTAGT come from the germline V gene. The CDR3 consists of 18 residues. The ends lost 5 bases at V and 0 bases at J; junction bases unmatched: 11. TCRbeta library construction was performed incorporating unique molecular identifiers. Via MiXCR, TCRdb re-called the PCR reads, giving one row per CDR3 protein. This sample has about 340,000 distinct CDR3 sequences, with 16% found just once. This clonotype was seen only a few times. This sequence was found in a male patient aged 2 to 9 who had a stem cell transplant for acute lymphoblastic leukemia, so the T cells may come from the graft donor. The material was PBMCs, mostly from graft donor cells, obtained 360 days after TCRalphabeta/CD19-depleted stem cell transplant. The chain is built from TRBV6-4 and TRBJ2-4; 9 bases agree with TRBD1. The chain's CDR3 is CASSLQGARILAKNIQYF. The CDR3 DNA is TGTGCCAGCAGTTTACAGGGGGCGCGCATCTTAGCCAAAAACATTCAGTACTTC.